The clone carrying this T cell receptor (beta chain) was observed once. Its target is unknown. The entry originates in a study of cytomegalovirus exposure and HLA in healthy donors. The CDR3 is made up of 13 amino acids. Germline V gene sequence: CDR1 SGDLS, CDR2 YYNGEE. V lost 3 bases, J lost 7 bases, and 7 bases stayed unmatched. TCRdb's table, derived via immunoSEQ multiplex PCR, lists solely in-frame clones and lacks some. The table records a few hundred thousand clones, 65% to 85% of them present only once. The donors were members of the validation cohort, which comprised 120 subjects and was separate from the first cohort of 670 or so subjects. Notes on the study in general: Using the classifier, cytomegalovirus status was reportedly diagnosed with high specificity and sensitivity. About 180 TCR beta chains were listed as cytomegalovirus-associated. In vitro testing confirmed a few CMV-associated chains as specific for CMV antigens.

The J gene is TRBJ2-7, the V gene TRBV9, with 7 bases aligning to TRBD1. Specimen: PBMCs. The source is a woman in her twenties or thirties in good health and CMV-seropositive. The CDR3 DNA follows: TGTGCCAGCAGCGGACAGGGCCTTAGGGAGCAGTACTTC. Translating gives CASSGQGLREQYF. Variable domain in full (rest from reference TRBV9 and TRBJ2-7): DSGVTQTPKHLITATGQRVTLRCSPRSGDLSVYWYQQSLDQGLQFLIQYYNGEERAKGNILERFSAQQFPDLHSELNLSSLELGDSALYFCASSGQGLREQYFGPGTRLTVT.